The clone carrying this T cell receptor beta chain was observed many times. Its antigen is still unknown. Trimming took off 1 base at V and 6 bases at J, with 9 bases between the two ends. The CDR3 spans 13 residues. This sample was included in a study of T cells in Graves' hyperthyroidism and ophthalmopathy. Study in general: Pretreatment peripheral blood was obtained at initial diagnosis.

Study outcomes and limitations: Most expanded thyroid clonotypes above 0.001 recurred in blood.

TCR beta CDR3 regions were amplified from RNA transcripts. The study used the HTBI primer set for a first-round RT-PCR of the TCR CDR3. TCRdb ran MiXCR on the multiplex PCR reads and lists one entry per CDR3 protein. The sample records hundreds of thousands of distinct CDR3 sequences, more than 30% being singletons. The material sequenced was blood. This TCR came from a man younger than 30 with Graves' hyperthyroidism. The chain combines TRBV12-3 or TRBV12-4 with TRBJ1-1, with D tentatively TRBD1 (5 bases). The CDR3 sequence: CASSLGVRAEAFF. CDR3 nucleotide sequence: TGTGCCAGCAGTTTAGGGGTCAGGGCTGAAGCTTTCTTT.